Included here is one TCR beta chain sequence, with context. No antigen is known for it. The data are from a study of Ad26.COV2.S vaccination and SARS-CoV-2 variants. Findings of the study overall: It was vaccine recipients, not placebo recipients, who had the higher spike-specific TCR breadth.

As for treatment: 15 to 20 received Ad26.COV2.S at low or high dose, single or two shots; 5 received placebo; per-sample allocation not given. Sample collection was performed on day 63 after the first vaccine or placebo injection. Method: immunoSEQ multiplex PCR; TCRdb's copy keeps in-frame clones and lacks some. The data show over 400,000 clones, around 92% seen once. This TCR was sampled from a person aged 18-60 years who received the Ad26.COV2.S COVID-19 vaccine or a placebo. Sequenced here: peripheral blood, sampled in a trial of Ad26.COV2.S vaccine versus placebo.

The CDR3 loop is CASSQAGTARPYGYTF. CDR3 in DNA: TGTGCCAGCAGCCAAGCTGGGACCGCACGCCCCTATGGCTACACCTTC. The V and J genes are TRBV14 and TRBJ1-2; tentative D call: TRBD1 (5 bases). The CDR3 has 16 amino acids. Trimming took off 1 base at V and 4 bases at J, with 16 bases between the two ends. In germline, CDR1 is SGHDN, CDR2 FVKESK.